This T cell receptor beta chain was identified during a study of cytotoxic CD8 clonotypes in ibrutinib-treated CLL. Study in general: Around 12 relapsed/refractory, approximately 15 treatment-naive; around 18 IGHV unmutated.

The V and J ends lost 9 bases and 7 bases respectively, with 9 bases between them. CDR1 is MDHEN and CDR2 is SYDVKM in the germline V gene. The CDR3 runs 11 residues. Clones were sequenced by immunoSEQ multiplex PCR, and TCRdb holds only the in-frame ones, with some missing. In the table there are 150,000 to 200,000 clones, about 84% of which are singletons. On this clone: Its antigen remains unknown. This specimen includes other DNA sequences encoding the same CDR3.

Study results and caveats: Circulating CD8+ T-cell counts were tracked by baseline clonality, which exceeded that of age-matched healthy donors. Among the clonotypes, public ones were uncommon and contracted or held stable on treatment.

V usage is TRBV28 and J usage is TRBJ1-4; possible D gene TRBD1, 6 bases. The clonotype comes from a human donor with chronic lymphocytic leukemia. The sample here was PBMCs, taken after 24 months of ibrutinib treatment. Written as DNA, the CDR3 is TGTGCCAGTAGGGGGGGTGAAAAACTGTTTTTT. It codes for CASRGGEKLFF.